The clone carrying this T cell receptor beta chain was observed a few times. Its antigen is currently unknown. At one end the junction does not follow the germline gene, possibly because of a read error. The record originates from a study of post-analysis software for immune sequencing data. Broader study findings: TRBV5-6, TRBV5-1 and TRBV20-1 were among four or five TRBV segments more frequent in patients than controls. Relative to controls, patients with multiple sclerosis showed significantly lower normalized Chao1 diversity.

Prepared TCR beta cDNA libraries contained unique molecular identifiers. Once 1 to 10 million T cells were used, a few hundred thousand cDNA molecules resulted. A single record per CDR3 protein comes from TCRdb applying MiXCR to the PCR reads. The repertoire has 600,000 to 700,000 distinct CDR3 sequences, about 60% of them found once; the top ten carry over 9%. Germline-derived CDR1 and CDR2 are SEHNR and FQNEAQ (reference sequence). The CDR3 contains 15 residues. The J gene is TRBJ2-1, the V gene TRBV7-9; no clear D. The material sequenced was blood. The TCR originated in a girl between 2 and 10 years old with multiple sclerosis. The CDR3 coding sequence is TGTGCCAGCAGCTTAATCCCGAGCTCCTACGATGAGCAGTTCTTC. As protein: CASSLIPSSYDEQFF.